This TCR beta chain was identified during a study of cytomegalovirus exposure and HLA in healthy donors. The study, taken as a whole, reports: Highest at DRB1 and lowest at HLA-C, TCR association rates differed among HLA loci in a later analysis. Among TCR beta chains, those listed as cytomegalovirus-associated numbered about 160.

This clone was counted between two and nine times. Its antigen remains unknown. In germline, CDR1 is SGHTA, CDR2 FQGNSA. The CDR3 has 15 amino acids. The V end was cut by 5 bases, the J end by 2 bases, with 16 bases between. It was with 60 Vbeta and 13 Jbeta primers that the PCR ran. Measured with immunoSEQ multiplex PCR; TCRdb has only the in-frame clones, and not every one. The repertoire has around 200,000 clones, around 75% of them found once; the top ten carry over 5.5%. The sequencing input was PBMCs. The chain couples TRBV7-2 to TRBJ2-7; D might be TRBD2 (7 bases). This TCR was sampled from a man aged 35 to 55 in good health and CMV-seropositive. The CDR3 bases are TGTGCCAGCAGCGCCTCCGAGGGGGGGCCCTACGAGCAGTACTTC. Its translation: CASSASEGGPYEQYF.